This T cell receptor beta chain came from a study of blood T cell repertoires in COVID-19 (dated by TCRdb to 2020 to 2022). Background for the entire study: The collaborator samples originated in the United States, Italy and Spain and spanned the acute and convalescent phases of COVID-19. Sample metadata almost always included a de-identified subject ID, COVID-19 status, age in years and sex. The repertoires were released in a freely available public database intended as a resource for research on the immune response to SARS-CoV-2. Where available, HLA class I and class II types were obtained from metadata supplied by the sample provider rather than from assay-based typing. The prospective study material was composed of cDNA or gDNA derived from T cells, B-cell-depleted T cells, or PBMCs. Subjects who had been exposed to COVID-19, were actively infected with it, or had recovered from it provided the deeply sampled blood TCRbeta repertoires that made up the dataset. The samples were drawn from the first 160 participants of the ongoing ImmuneRACE study and from over 950 subjects provided by 6 global collaborators.

Of note for this clone: The specificity of this receptor is unknown. No base quality values were provided; no much bigger clone lies one nucleotide off.

Broader findings and caveats from the paper: How much clinical and demographic metadata was included differed by source and by participant, and the metadata was provided uncurated.

V lost 3 bases and J lost 2 bases; the stretch between them is 5 bases long. The CDR3 runs 12 amino acids, cysteine and phenylalanine included. CDR3 DNA is the only sequence kept; it has 36 bases, read in frame from the first base. TCRbeta CDR3 regions were amplified from genomic DNA by means of the immunoSEQ Assay, a bias-controlled multiplex PCR. The authors processed their data as follows. Nucleated cell counts per sample were estimated from amplification of reference gene primers within the assay. To quantify the absolute abundance of each unique TCRbeta CDR3 rearrangement, sequence reads were collapsed and filtered. For each sample, productive Simpson clonality was calculated by taking the square root of Simpson's diversity index across productive rearrangements. This is the immuneACCESS table as TCRdb keeps it, with only in-frame sequences that have V and J called. A part of the clones is gone; compared with another copy, unresolved V genes explain less than half, and the rest is unexplained. Clone size and V and J calls were adopted from that table, with D and trimming inferred from the DNA. The sample table contains tens of thousands of clones; only one count was recorded for roughly 82% of them. The leading ten clones occupy 7% to 8.5% of the sample.

Each collaborating institution followed its own protocols to collect whole blood in K2EDTA tubes. For TCRbeta analysis, collaborator samples were shipped as frozen whole blood, as isolated PBMCs, or as DNA extracted from either sample type. This chain joins TRBV12-3 or TRBV12-4 to TRBJ2-7; there is no confident call for the D gene. Sequenced: peripheral blood. The clonotype originates from a man aged 35-49 years with acute or convalescent COVID-19. The CDR3 amino acid sequence is: CASSFTAYEQYF. The sequenced DNA is TGTGCCAGCAGTTTCACAGCCTACGAGCAGTACTTC.